This note documents a single T cell receptor beta chain sequence. The data were obtained in a study of blood T cell repertoires in COVID-19. Background on the study: The samples span acute and convalescent COVID-19 from the United States, Italy and Spain.

Sequencing used immunoSEQ multiplex PCR; TCRdb keeps in-frame clones, though not all of them. The sample carries around 200,000 clones, approximately 90% recorded once. The CDR3 runs 14 residues. Germline V gives CDR1 SEHNR, CDR2 FQNEAQ (reference sequence). The junction had 5 bases not matched to a gene; V was cut back by 7 bases and J by 3 bases. The study assigned cohorts using participant-reported clinical history. Before being deemed recovered, Cohort 3 donors had two negative PCRs, clearance, or symptom resolution. The V gene is TRBV7-9, the J gene TRBJ2-3, with 9 nucleotides matching TRBD1. This receptor was taken from a woman aged 18 to 35 who had recovered from COVID-19. The source material was PBMCs or T cells enriched from blood (not recorded which). CDR3 DNA: TGTGCCAGCAAGCCGGGACAGGGAACAGATACGCAGTATTTT. It specifies CASKPGQGTDTQYF.